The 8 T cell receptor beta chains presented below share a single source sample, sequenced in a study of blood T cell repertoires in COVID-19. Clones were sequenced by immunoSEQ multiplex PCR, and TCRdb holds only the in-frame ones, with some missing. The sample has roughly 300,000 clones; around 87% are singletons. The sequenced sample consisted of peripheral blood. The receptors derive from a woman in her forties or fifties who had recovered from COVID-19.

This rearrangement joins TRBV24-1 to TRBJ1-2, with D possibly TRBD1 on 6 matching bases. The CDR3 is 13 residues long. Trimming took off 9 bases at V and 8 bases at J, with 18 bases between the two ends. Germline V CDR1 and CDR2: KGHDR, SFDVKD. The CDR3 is CATLDNQGRGYTF. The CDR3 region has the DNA TGTGCCACCCTCGACAACCAGGGGCGGGGCTACACCTTC.

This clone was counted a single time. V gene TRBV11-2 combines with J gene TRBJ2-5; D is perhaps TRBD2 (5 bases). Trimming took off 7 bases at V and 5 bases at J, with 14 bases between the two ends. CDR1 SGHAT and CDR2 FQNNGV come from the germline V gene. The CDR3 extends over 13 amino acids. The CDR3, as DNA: TGTGCCAGCAATGGGCTAGCCTGGGAGACCCAGTACTTC. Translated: CASNGLAWETQYF.

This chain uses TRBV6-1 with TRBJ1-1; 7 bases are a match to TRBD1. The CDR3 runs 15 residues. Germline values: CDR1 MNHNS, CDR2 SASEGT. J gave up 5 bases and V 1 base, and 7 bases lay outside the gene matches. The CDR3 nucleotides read TGTGCCAGCAGTGAAGGCGGGACAGTCGGAACTGAAGCTTTCTTT. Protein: CASSEGGTVGTEAFF.

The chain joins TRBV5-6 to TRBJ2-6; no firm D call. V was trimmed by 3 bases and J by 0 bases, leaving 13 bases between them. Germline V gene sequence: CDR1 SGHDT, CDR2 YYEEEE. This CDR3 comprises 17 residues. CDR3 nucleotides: TGTGCCAGCAGCTATACCTGGAGAGCCTCTGGGGCCAACGTCCTGACTTTC. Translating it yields CASSYTWRASGANVLTF.

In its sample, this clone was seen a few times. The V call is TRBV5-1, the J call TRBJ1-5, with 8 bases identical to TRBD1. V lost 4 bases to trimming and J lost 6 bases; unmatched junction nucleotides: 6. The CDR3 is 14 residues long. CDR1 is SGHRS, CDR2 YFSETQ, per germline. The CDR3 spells CASSRTGFGQPQHF. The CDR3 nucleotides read TGCGCCAGCAGCCGGACAGGGTTCGGTCAGCCCCAGCATTTT.

The CDR3, as DNA: TGTGCCAGCAAAATTCTAACAGGGCCCTCCTACGAGCAGTACTTC. Amino acid sequence: CASKILTGPSYEQYF. The chain has TRBV27 and TRBJ2-7, with D possibly matching TRBD1 (6 bases). Between the trimmed V and J ends, which lost 7 bases and 0 bases, there was a span of 16 bases. Per the germline V gene, CDR1 is MNHEY and CDR2 is SMNVEV (reference sequence). This CDR3 contains 15 residues.

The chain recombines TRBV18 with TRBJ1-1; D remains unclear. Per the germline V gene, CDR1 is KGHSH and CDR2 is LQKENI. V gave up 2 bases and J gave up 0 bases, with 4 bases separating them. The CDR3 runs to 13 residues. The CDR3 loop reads CASSPELNTEAFF. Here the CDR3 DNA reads TGTGCCAGCTCACCAGAGCTGAACACTGAAGCTTTCTTT.

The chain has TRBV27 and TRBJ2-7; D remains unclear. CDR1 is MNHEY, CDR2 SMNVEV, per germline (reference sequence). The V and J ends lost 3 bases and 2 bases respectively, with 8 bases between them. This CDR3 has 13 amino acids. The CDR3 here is CASSFGTTYEQYF. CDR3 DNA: TGTGCCAGCAGTTTTGGTACAACCTACGAGCAGTACTTC.